The rows below give T cell receptor beta chains drawn from one sample of a study of PD-1 blockade in classical Hodgkin lymphoma. TCRdb's copy holds only in-frame clones and misses some; the assay was immunoSEQ multiplex PCR. The sample records 6,600 or so clones, more than 70% being singletons. The sample here was peripheral blood mononuclear cells (PBMCs), taken before the fourth cycle of nivolumab. These receptors originate from a human donor with classical Hodgkin lymphoma. Both conserved end residues are part of each CDR3. A D gene is named only where the DNA matches it firmly. Where a row states a size, it is once, few, many or the class of an expanded clone; other rows omit it.

>TRBJ2-7|14|.|TRBV9|.
TGTGCCAGCAGCGTAGACCCCAAATCCTACGAGCAGTACTTC
CASSVDPKSYEQYF
>TRBJ2-7|14|.|TRBV2|.
TGTGCCACCCAAAGGTTGGACTTCGGGGTCGCGCAGTACTTC
CATQRLDFGVAQYF
>TRBJ2-7|13|.|TRBV18|.
TGTGCCAGCTCAAGAGTTGGAAACTACGAGCAGTACTTC
CASSRVGNYEQYF
>TRBJ2-1|17|.|TRBV4-3|TRBD2
TGCGCCAGCAGCCAAGGGGTAGCGGGAGGGTCAGGCGATGAGCAGTTCTTC
CASSQGVAGGSGDEQFF
>TRBJ2-2|12|few|TRBV28|.
TGTGCCAGCAGTTCCAGCTTGGGGGAGCTGTTTTTT
CASSSSLGELFF
>TRBJ2-2|16|.|TRBV11-2|TRBD2
TGTGCCAGCAGCTCCACAGCGGGAGGGAGTCCCGGGGAGCTGTTTTTT
CASSSTAGGSPGELFF
>TRBJ2-6|15|.|TRBV6-5|.
TGTGCCAGCAGTTACGAAAGCTCTGGGGCCAACGTCCTGACTTTC
CASSYESSGANVLTF
>TRBJ2-7|13|.|TRBV5-1|TRBD1
TGCGCCAGCAGCCAGGGACAGGTGGACGAGCAGTACTTC
CASSQGQVDEQYF
>TRBJ2-7|13|.|TRBV19|.
TGTGCCAGTAGTATTTCGGGGAGCTACGAGCAGTACTTC
CASSISGSYEQYF
>TRBJ1-2|13|.|TRBV5-1|.
TGCGCCAGCAGCTCGGACGGTAACTATGGCTACACCTTC
CASSSDGNYGYTF
>TRBJ1-1|11|few|TRBV29-1|.
TGCAGCGTTCTCACCGGTCTCGGGACTTTCTTT
CSVLTGLGTFF
>TRBJ2-3|15|.|TRBV7-2|.
TGTGCCAGCAGCTTAGCAGGCCTAGTCGCAGATACGCAGTATTTT
CASSLAGLVADTQYF
>TRBJ2-7|13|few|TRBV28|TRBD1
TGTGCCAGCAGAACCGGGACAGCCTACGAGCAGTACTTC
CASRTGTAYEQYF
>TRBJ2-5|15|few|TRBV5-1|TRBD2
TGCGCCAGCAATAGGGCGGGAGAGGCACAAGAGACCCAGTACTTC
CASNRAGEAQETQYF
>TRBJ1-1|14|.|TRBV18|TRBD1
TGTGCCAGCTCCGAACAGGGGGCGGGCACTGAAGCTTTCTTT
CASSEQGAGTEAFF
>TRBJ2-5|15|once|TRBV5-1|.
TGCGCCAGCAGCTTGGCACAGGGAACCCAAGAGACCCAGTACTTC
CASSLAQGTQETQYF
>TRBJ1-5|14|.|TRBV9|.
TGTGCCAGCAGCGTAGGGCCGTCGAATCAGCCCCAGCATTTT
CASSVGPSNQPQHF
>TRBJ1-1|14|.|TRBV18|TRBD1
TGTGCCAGCTCACCACCGGGACAGACAATTGAAGCTTTCTTT
CASSPPGQTIEAFF
>TRBJ1-1|14|.|TRBV19|.
TGTGCCAGTAGCACAACAGGTTTGAACACTGAAGCTTTCTTT
CASSTTGLNTEAFF
>TRBJ2-2|13|.|TRBV6-6|.
TGTGCCAGCAGCTCACAGAGCCCCGGGGAGCTGTTTTTT
CASSSQSPGELFF
>TRBJ2-7|14|few|TRBV27|.
TGTGCCAGCAGTCCCGTACAGGGTCCCTACGAGCAGTACTTC
CASSPVQGPYEQYF
>TRBJ2-1|14|.|TRBV15|.
TGTGCCACCAGCAGAATGAAGGCCTACAATGAGCAGTTCTTC
CATSRMKAYNEQFF
>TRBJ2-7|16|.|TRBV13|.
TGTGCCAGCAGCTCGAAAGAGACAGGCTTGTACTACGAGCAGTACTTC
CASSSKETGLYYEQYF
>TRBJ2-5|15|once|TRBV7-2|.
TGTGCCAGCAGCTTAGTGGTCAGGTACCAAGAGACCCAGTACTTC
CASSLVVRYQETQYF
>TRBJ2-2|14|few|TRBV28|.
TGTGCCAGCAGTTTATACAGAAACACCGGGGAGCTGTTTTTT
CASSLYRNTGELFF
>TRBJ2-3|14|.|TRBV28|.
TGTGCCAGCAGTTTCGTCGCAGGCACAGATACGCAGTATTTT
CASSFVAGTDTQYF
>TRBJ1-1|11|.|TRBV20-1|.
TGCAGTGCTAGCAAGAACACTGAAGCTTTCTTT
CSASKNTEAFF
>TRBJ2-2|15|.|TRBV7-9|.
TGTGCCAGCAGCTTAGTCAGGTTTGACACCGGGGAGCTGTTTTTT
CASSLVRFDTGELFF
>TRBJ2-3|15|.|TRBV27|TRBD2
TGTGCCAGCAGACTAGCGGGTCGTAGCACAGATACGCAGTATTTT
CASRLAGRSTDTQYF
>TRBJ2-2|13|few|TRBV4-3|.
TGCGCCAGCAGCCAAGTCCACAGCGGGGAGCTGTTTTTT
CASSQVHSGELFF
>TRBJ1-3|17|.|TRBV7-9|.
TGTGCCAGCAGCTTAGTTGGTGGCACTTCACCTGGAAACACCATATATTTT
CASSLVGGTSPGNTIYF